A selection of T cell receptor beta chains follows, all from one sample in a study of long-term antiretroviral therapy in people with HIV. TCRdb keeps only in-frame clones here, not all; method: immunoSEQ multiplex PCR. Of tens of thousands of clones in the sample, approximately 85% were seen once. The source material was unsorted PBMCs, sampled 2.2 years after starting antiretroviral therapy. Receptors originate from a man younger than 35 with HIV. CDR3s include the opening cysteine and the closing phenylalanine or tryptophan. D genes are given only for firm matches. Expanded clones are given a class, and other clones once, few, many or no size at all.

TRBD2	TRBV5-4	TRBJ2-3	NA	CASSLGGSGSSTDTQYF	TGTGCCAGCAGCTTGGGTGGTAGCGGGTCTAGCACAGATACGCAGTATTTT
NA	TRBV9	TRBJ2-3	NA	CASSVYGWGATDTQYF	TGTGCCAGCAGCGTTTATGGGTGGGGAGCTACAGATACGCAGTATTTT
TRBD1	TRBV11-2	TRBJ2-7	medium-sized	CASRSTGGWYEQYF	TGTGCCAGCAGATCAACAGGGGGCTGGTACGAGCAGTACTTC
NA	TRBV30	TRBJ1-3	NA	CAWNSGNTIYF	TGTGCCTGGAACTCTGGAAACACCATATATTTT
NA	TRBV7-2	TRBJ2-5	NA	CASSFQPLPQETQYF	TGTGCCAGCAGCTTCCAACCTCTTCCTCAAGAGACCCAGTACTTC
NA	TRBV19	TRBJ2-3	NA	CASSIQAGSTDTQYF	TGTGCCAGTAGTATCCAGGCAGGCTCCACAGATACGCAGTATTTT
NA	TRBV10-3	TRBJ1-6	few	CAISPFGGAYYNSPLHF	TGTGCCATCTCGCCCTTTGGCGGGGCCTACTATAATTCACCCCTCCACTTT
TRBD2	TRBV6-1	TRBJ2-3	NA	CASSESSGSLADTQYF	TGTGCCAGCAGTGAAAGCAGCGGGAGTTTGGCAGATACGCAGTATTTT
TRBD2	TRBV27	TRBJ2-1	once	CASRTMTSGVLYNEQFF	TGTGCCAGCAGAACAATGACTAGCGGGGTATTATACAATGAGCAGTTCTTC
TRBD2	TRBV18	TRBJ2-7	NA	CASSPGGSSYEQYF	TGTGCCAGCTCACCAGGCGGGAGCTCCTACGAGCAGTACTTC
NA	TRBV27	TRBJ2-3	once	CASSLSGASTDTQYF	TGTGCCAGCAGTTTATCCGGGGCTAGCACAGATACGCAGTATTTT
NA	TRBV7-5	TRBJ1-6	NA	CARIRNQGTTNSPLHF	TGTGCCAGAATCCGTAACCAGGGCACCACTAATTCACCCCTCCACTTT
NA	TRBV5-8	TRBJ1-1	NA	CASSVQGLVGEAFF	TGTGCCAGCAGCGTACAGGGCCTTGTGGGTGAAGCTTTCTTT
TRBD2	TRBV5-1	TRBJ2-7	once	CASSLVASGLGEQYF	TGCGCCAGCAGCTTGGTGGCTAGCGGTCTTGGAGAGCAGTACTTC
NA	TRBV27	TRBJ1-5	NA	CASSLSPPSNQPQHF	TGTGCCAGCAGTTTATCTCCCCCTAGCAATCAGCCCCAGCATTTT
TRBD2	TRBV14	TRBJ2-5	NA	CASSQRMTSGGQETQYF	TGTGCCAGCAGCCAGCGGATGACTAGCGGGGGGCAAGAGACCCAGTACTTC
TRBD2	TRBV28	TRBJ2-7	NA	CASSFGTSGSPYEQYF	TGTGCCAGCAGCTTCGGGACTAGCGGGAGTCCGTACGAGCAGTACTTC
TRBD2	TRBV29-1	TRBJ2-7	NA	CSVEGLAGSYEQYF	TGCAGCGTTGAAGGGCTAGCGGGTTCCTACGAGCAGTACTTC
NA	TRBV9	TRBJ2-7	NA	CASGRGQGEQYF	TGTGCCAGTGGGCGGGGGCAGGGCGAGCAGTACTTC
NA	TRBV28	TRBJ2-7	NA	CASSFRDGGNSYEQYF	TGTGCCAGCAGTTTCCGAGATGGGGGAAACTCCTACGAGCAGTACTTC
NA	TRBV7-2	TRBJ2-7	NA	CASSLSGSPYEQYF	TGTGCCAGCAGCTTATCCGGGAGCCCCTACGAGCAGTACTTC
NA	TRBV28	TRBJ1-2	NA	CASSLKGKYGYTF	TGTGCCAGCAGTTTAAAGGGAAAATATGGCTACACCTTC
NA	TRBV18	TRBJ2-1	NA	CASSPRVEDEQFF	TGTGCCAGCTCACCACGGGTGGAGGATGAGCAGTTCTTC
NA	TRBV28	TRBJ2-1	NA	CASSLAPSSYNEQFF	TGTGCCAGCAGTTTGGCCCCGAGCTCCTACAATGAGCAGTTCTTC
NA	TRBV9	TRBJ1-3	NA	CASSVGLQGGGNTIYF	TGTGCCAGCAGCGTGGGGCTACAGGGTGGGGGAAACACCATATATTTT
NA	TRBV19	TRBJ2-1	NA	CASRRDLYNEQFF	TGTGCCAGCCGCCGGGACTTATACAATGAGCAGTTCTTC
NA	TRBV27	TRBJ2-3	NA	CASSFQGRDTQYF	TGTGCCAGCAGTTTTCAAGGCAGAGATACGCAGTATTTT
NA	TRBV7-8	TRBJ1-5	NA	CASSLLGYSNQPQHF	TGTGCCAGCAGCTTATTGGGCTATAGCAATCAGCCCCAGCATTTT
NA	TRBV5-1	TRBJ2-3	NA	CASSLARDTQYF	TGCGCCAGCAGCTTGGCTAGAGATACGCAGTATTTT
TRBD1	TRBV18	TRBJ1-1	NA	CASSPQETGGFTEAFF	TGTGCCAGCTCACCACAAGAGACAGGGGGGTTCACTGAAGCTTTCTTT
NA	TRBV20-1	TRBJ2-7	NA	CSASRNYEQYF	TGCAGTGCCTCTCGAAACTACGAGCAGTACTTC
NA	TRBV5-1	TRBJ2-2	NA	CASNLGGTDSGELFF	TGCGCCAGCAATCTTGGAGGGACAGATAGCGGGGAGCTGTTTTTT
NA	TRBV5-1	TRBJ1-3	NA	CASSLEGFSGNTIYF	TGCGCCAGCAGCTTGGAAGGTTTCTCTGGAAACACCATATATTTT
TRBD2	TRBV7-9	TRBJ2-1	NA	CASSPGLAGAVNEQFF	TGTGCCAGCAGCCCGGGACTAGCGGGGGCCGTCAATGAGCAGTTCTTC
NA	TRBV2	TRBJ1-2	NA	CASEPGLGYGYTF	TGTGCCAGCGAGCCAGGATTAGGCTATGGCTACACCTTC
NA	TRBV5-6	TRBJ2-3	NA	CASSSGLSTDTQYF	TGTGCCAGCAGCTCGGGACTTAGCACAGATACGCAGTATTTT
NA	TRBV25-1	TRBJ2-1	NA	CASNLGLNEQFF	TGTGCCAGCAACTTAGGACTCAATGAGCAGTTCTTC
NA	TRBV6-1	TRBJ2-7	NA	CASTPGPYEQYF	TGTGCCAGCACGCCAGGCCCCTACGAGCAGTACTTC
TRBD1	TRBV9	TRBJ1-4	NA	CASSGQGAGKLFF	TGTGCCAGCAGCGGACAGGGGGCCGGAAAACTGTTTTTT
NA	TRBV30	TRBJ2-3	NA	CAWTLSSGGRGTDTQYF	TGTGCCTGGACCCTGTCCTCTGGGGGCCGGGGCACAGATACGCAGTATTTT
NA	TRBV30	TRBJ2-5	NA	CAWSVDWLGRTNETQYF	TGTGCCTGGAGTGTGGATTGGCTGGGGAGGACGAATGAGACCCAGTACTTC
TRBD1	TRBV2	TRBJ1-2	NA	CATDRDGAGYTF	TGTGCCACCGACAGGGATGGCGCTGGCTACACCTTC
NA	TRBV5-6	TRBJ1-2	NA	CASSLASDSVF	TGTGCCAGCAGCTTGGCCTCGGACTCAGTCTTC
NA	TRBV19	TRBJ1-6	NA	CASSILAGANSPLHF	TGTGCCAGTAGTATTTTGGCAGGTGCTAATTCACCCCTCCACTTT
TRBD2	TRBV7-2	TRBJ2-1	NA	CASSQGRGSMHEQFF	TGTGCCAGCAGCCAAGGGCGGGGGTCGATGCATGAGCAGTTCTTC
NA	TRBV7-3	TRBJ2-5	NA	CASSLNQGNQETQYF	TGTGCCAGCAGCTTAAATCAGGGGAATCAAGAGACCCAGTACTTC
NA	TRBV29-1	TRBJ1-1	NA	CSVGGSDMNTEAFF	TGCAGCGTTGGGGGCAGCGACATGAACACTGAAGCTTTCTTT
NA	TRBV5-6	TRBJ2-5	NA	CASSLDRGETQYF	TGTGCCAGCAGCTTGGATCGAGGAGAGACCCAGTACTTC
TRBD1	TRBV4-2	TRBJ1-2	NA	CASSQRGAPGQGAKSNYGYTF	TGTGCCAGCAGCCAGCGGGGGGCACCGGGACAGGGGGCAAAGTCTAACTATGGCTACACCTTC
NA	TRBV4-1	TRBJ2-7	NA	CASSQEGGRIHYEQYF	TGCGCCAGCAGCCAAGAAGGAGGGAGGATCCACTACGAGCAGTACTTC
NA	TRBV9	TRBJ2-5	NA	CASSVAAGHQETQYF	TGTGCCAGCAGCGTAGCTGCGGGGCACCAAGAGACCCAGTACTTC
TRBD1	TRBV2	TRBJ2-3	NA	CAGTGGESSTQYF	TGTGCCGGCACAGGGGGCGAATCATCCACGCAGTATTTT